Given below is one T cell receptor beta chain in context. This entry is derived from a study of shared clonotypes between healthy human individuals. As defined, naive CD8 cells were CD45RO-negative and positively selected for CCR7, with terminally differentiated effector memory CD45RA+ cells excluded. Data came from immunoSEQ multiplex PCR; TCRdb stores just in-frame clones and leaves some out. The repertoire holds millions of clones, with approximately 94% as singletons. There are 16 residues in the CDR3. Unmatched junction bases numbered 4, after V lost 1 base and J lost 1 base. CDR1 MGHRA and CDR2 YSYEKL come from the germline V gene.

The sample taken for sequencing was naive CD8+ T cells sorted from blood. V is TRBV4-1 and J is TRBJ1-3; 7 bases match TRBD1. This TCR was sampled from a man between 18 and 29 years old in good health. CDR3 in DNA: TGCGCCAGCAGCCAAGGGACAGGCGTTTCTGGAAACACCATATATTTT. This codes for CASSQGTGVSGNTIYF.